The T cell receptor beta chain described here comes from a study of long-term antiretroviral therapy in people with HIV. Whole-study findings and limits: Diversity rose after ART but stayed below transplant donor controls. Information on adherence to ART, viral resistance or therapy changes was unavailable. The study found narrower CDR3 length ranges in HIV repertoires than in controls.

With regard to this clone: Its target is unknown.

Participants living with HIV all received treatment in the United States. The CDR3 sequence is 16 residues long. From germline, CDR1 is GTSNPN and CDR2 SVGIG (reference sequence). V was shortened by 3 bases and J by 1 base, with 18 bases between the two germline ends. At survey level, the immunoSEQ assay was run in its v3.0 version. Measured with immunoSEQ multiplex PCR; TCRdb has only the in-frame clones, and not every one. Of about 35,000 clones listed, just under 95% were seen once; the top ten hold roughly 3.9%. Material: unsorted PBMCs, obtained 4.1 years after starting antiretroviral therapy. J is TRBJ1-1 and V is TRBV30, with D possibly matching TRBD1 (5 bases). This receptor was taken from a woman in her forties or fifties with HIV. The CDR3 sequence: CAWRYKGGGSNTEAFF. CDR3 nucleotides: TGTGCCTGGAGATATAAGGGTGGGGGGTCGAACACTGAAGCTTTCTTT.